The rows below give T cell receptor beta chains drawn from one sample of a study of OX40 agonist ivuxolimab in advanced cancers. Sequenced by immunoSEQ multiplex PCR; TCRdb stores in-frame clones only, minus some. This table has about 78,000 clones, roughly 92% appearing once. Here the sequenced sample was CD4+ or CD8+ T cells sorted from blood, taken in a trial of the OX40 agonist ivuxolimab. These receptors were taken from an adult with an advanced solid tumor such as melanoma, head and neck, liver or kidney cancer. Both conserved end residues are part of each CDR3. The D gene is left open where the match is weak. A row's size may be missing; if present it is once, few, many or a size class.

j_call v_call d_call clone_size cdr3_nt cdr3_aa
TRBJ2-5 TRBV5-4 . . TGTGCCAGCAGCTTGGTCCGGGACGGAGAGACCCAGTACTTC CASSLVRDGETQYF
TRBJ1-4 TRBV28 . . TGTGCCAGCAGTTCAGGGGCCTCGGCAGAAAAACTGTTTTTT CASSSGASAEKLFF
TRBJ2-1 TRBV29-1 . . TGCAGCGTTGATCAAGGACACAGCGACAATGAGCAGTTCTTC CSVDQGHSDNEQFF
TRBJ1-1 TRBV28 . . TGTGCCAGCAGTTCGTCTACTATCGGGGTTTGGACCGAAGCTTTCTTT CASSSSTIGVWTEAFF
TRBJ1-5 TRBV19 TRBD1 few TGTGCCAGTAGTCCACGGACAGGGGGCTTAGGTCAGCCCCAGCATTTT CASSPRTGGLGQPQHF
TRBJ1-2 TRBV29-1 . . TGCAGCGTTGTAACAGGGAGTTGGTATGGCTACACCTTC CSVVTGSWYGYTF
TRBJ1-5 TRBV18 . . TGTGCCAGCTCACCCGGGAGCAATCAGCCCCAGCATTTT CASSPGSNQPQHF
TRBJ2-5 TRBV9 . medium-sized TGTGCCAGCAGCGTAGGTGGAACCCAAGAGACCCAGTACTTC CASSVGGTQETQYF
TRBJ1-2 TRBV29-1 TRBD1 . TGCAGCGTTGGGGAGGGGACAGGGCATGGCTACACCTTC CSVGEGTGHGYTF
TRBJ2-1 TRBV6-9 TRBD2 . TGTGCCAGCAGTTTTGGGACTAGCGGGAGAGGCGGGGACAATGAGCAGTTCTTC CASSFGTSGRGGDNEQFF
TRBJ2-2 TRBV4-2 TRBD2 . TGTGCCAGCAGCGGGGGGGAGAACACCGGGGAGCTGTTTTTT CASSGGENTGELFF
TRBJ2-2 TRBV25-1 . . TGTGCCAGCAGTGACGTGCCCGGGGAGCTGTTTTTT CASSDVPGELFF
TRBJ1-1 TRBV10-3 . . TGTGCCATCAGTGAACAGGGTTCGAACACTGAAGCTTTCTTT CAISEQGSNTEAFF
TRBJ1-2 TRBV30 . . TGTGCCTGGACTCCATTTGGGGTAGATGGCTACACCTTC CAWTPFGVDGYTF
TRBJ1-5 TRBV7-9 TRBD1 . TGTGCCAGCAGCCCCACAGGGGACAATCAGCCCCAGCATTTT CASSPTGDNQPQHF
TRBJ2-3 TRBV28 TRBD1 . TGTGCCAGCAGTTTGGACAGGCTGGAAGATACGCAGTATTTT CASSLDRLEDTQYF
TRBJ1-4 TRBV6-5 . few TGTGCCAGCAGTTCCCGGGGGAGAACTAATGAAAAACTGTTTTTT CASSSRGRTNEKLFF
TRBJ1-3 TRBV11-2 TRBD1 . TGTGCCAGCAGCTCCCAGACAGGGACTGGAAACACCATATATTTT CASSSQTGTGNTIYF
TRBJ1-2 TRBV5-1 TRBD1 once TGCGCCAGCAGCTCAGGGTCCGGGGACAGGGGCTATGGCTACACCTTC CASSSGSGDRGYGYTF
TRBJ2-7 TRBV28 . . TGTGCCAGCAGTTCCGGAGACGCCGAGGATTACTACGAGCAGTACTTC CASSSGDAEDYYEQYF
TRBJ1-2 TRBV9 . . TGTGCCAGCAGCGTAGCAGGGAACTATGGCTACACCTTC CASSVAGNYGYTF
TRBJ1-4 TRBV6-1 . once TGTGCCAGCAGTGAAAACTGGGCAGGACGAAATGAAAAACTGTTTTTT CASSENWAGRNEKLFF
TRBJ2-2 TRBV10-3 TRBD2 . TGTGCCATCAGTCCTAGCGGAGCTAACACCGGGGAGCTGTTTTTT CAISPSGANTGELFF
TRBJ2-3 TRBV7-7 TRBD2 . TGTGCTAGCAGCTTAAACCCCCGGGGGGGAGATACGCAGTATTTT CASSLNPRGGDTQYF
TRBJ1-5 TRBV6-5 . . TGTGCCAGCAGTAGGGACCGCAATCAGCCCCAGCATTTT CASSRDRNQPQHF
TRBJ2-7 TRBV19 . . TGTGCCAGTAGTAAAGTCGACTCCTACGAGCAGTACTTC CASSKVDSYEQYF
TRBJ2-7 TRBV28 TRBD1 . TGTGCCAGCAGTTGGGGGACAGGGGTATACGAGCAGTACTTC CASSWGTGVYEQYF
TRBJ2-7 TRBV7-9 . . TGTGCCAGCAGCTTATCCCGGGACGAGCAGTACTTC CASSLSRDEQYF
TRBJ2-6 TRBV6-1 . . TGTGCCAGCAGTCCCCGCCCATCTGCGGCCAACGTCCTGACTTTC CASSPRPSAANVLTF
TRBJ1-5 TRBV19 . few TGTGCCAGTAGTATAGATCTGGGTAGCAATCAGCCCCAGCATTTT CASSIDLGSNQPQHF
TRBJ2-7 TRBV5-1 . . TGCGCCAGCAGCCCCCGCCCGGAGGGCCTCTCCTACGAGCAGTACTTC CASSPRPEGLSYEQYF
TRBJ2-7 TRBV5-1 . . TGCGCCAGCAGCTCCCCGGGACTTTACGAGCAGTACTTC CASSSPGLYEQYF
TRBJ2-6 TRBV10-3 . . TGTGCCATCACCCAACAGGGATCCTCTGGGGCCAACGTCCTGACTTTC CAITQQGSSGANVLTF
TRBJ2-5 TRBV6-5 TRBD2 . TGTGCCAGCAGTTCTCGACTAGCGGGGGTAGAGACCCAGTACTTC CASSSRLAGVETQYF
TRBJ1-2 TRBV30 . few TGTGCCTGGAGTGTACAAGGGCCCTACACCTTC CAWSVQGPYTF
TRBJ2-1 TRBV5-1 TRBD2 . TGCGCCAGCGCCGCCAGCGGGGGGGCCAGGGAGCAGTTCTTC CASAASGGAREQFF
TRBJ1-4 TRBV5-1 . . TGCGCCAGCAGCTTAATGACAGGCGGGAATGAAAAACTGTTTTTT CASSLMTGGNEKLFF
TRBJ2-1 TRBV27 . few TGTGCCAGCGGGCGAGACAATGAGCAGTTCTTC CASGRDNEQFF
TRBJ1-2 TRBV11-2 . . TGTGCCAGCAGCTCTCAAGTGGGTCCTTACGGCTACACCTTC CASSSQVGPYGYTF
TRBJ2-3 TRBV5-1 . once TGCGCCAGCTCTCCCGGCGGACCGTCCTCAGATACGCAGTATTTT CASSPGGPSSDTQYF
TRBJ1-5 TRBV5-1 . . TGCGCCAGCAGCCCAAGCGCGGGGCGAAATCAGCCCCAGCATTTT CASSPSAGRNQPQHF
TRBJ2-7 TRBV6-5 . . TGTGCCAGCAGTGAGGTGGCGCAGTACTTC CASSEVAQYF
TRBJ1-4 TRBV18 . . TGTGCCAGCTCACCAGCGAGACCCGATGTTCAGTTTTTT CASSPARPDVQFF
TRBJ2-3 TRBV29-1 . . TGCAGCGTTGCATTTGTGGGCAGGGATTTGACGAGCCAAAGATCACCAGATACGCAGTATTTT CSVAFVGRDLTSQRSPDTQYF
TRBJ1-2 TRBV5-5 TRBD1 . TGTGCCAGCAGCTCTCAGGGGGCCCAATACTATGGCTACACCTTC CASSSQGAQYYGYTF
TRBJ1-1 TRBV6-1 . . TGTGCCAGCAGTGAAGCGCTAAGGGGAAAGGCTTTCTTT CASSEALRGKAFF
TRBJ2-7 TRBV28 . . TGTGCCAGCAACCCTCGGACTGCCGCCTACGAGCAGTACTTC CASNPRTAAYEQYF
TRBJ2-2 TRBV6-5 . . TGTGCCAGCAGTAAGACCACCGGGGAGCTGTTTTTT CASSKTTGELFF